The rows below give T cell receptor beta chains drawn from one sample of a study of control samples from healthy donors and cancer patients. The data were produced by immunoSEQ multiplex PCR, yet TCRdb's version contains in-frame clones alone and is incomplete. The profile shows fewer than 95,000 clones, roughly 86% of them singletons. Sequenced: blood. The receptors derive from a woman in her forties or fifties in good health. The CDR3 runs from the conserved cysteine through the conserved F or W. For some rows the clone size is stated as once, few or many, or as a class when expanded; others skip it.

v_call	clone_size	j_call	cdr3_aa
TRBV3-1/TRBV3-2	few	TRBJ2-2	CASSRTSGSWVGELFF
TRBV7-2	.	TRBJ2-7	CASSLQGLNYEQYF
TRBV12-3/TRBV12-4	.	TRBJ1-1	CASSLSGDTEAFF
TRBV6-5	.	TRBJ1-2	CASSRDRDYGYTF
TRBV19	.	TRBJ1-3	CASSRGGPSSPGNTIYF
TRBV6-5	.	TRBJ2-3	CASSYSGRTSTDTQYF
TRBV2	.	TRBJ2-7	CASTHGGLAGGKGEQYF
TRBV15	.	TRBJ1-2	CATSSRPGGVNYGYTF
TRBV4-3	.	TRBJ1-1	CASSPGTGGTTNTEAFF
TRBV4-2	.	TRBJ1-3	CASSQGNTIYF
TRBV28	once	TRBJ2-3	CAGLAGMADTQYF
TRBV11-2	.	TRBJ1-1	CASSWTGGASNTEAFF
TRBV24-1	.	TRBJ1-1	CATSAGHTNTEAFF
TRBV7-9	.	TRBJ1-4	CASGSDRLIGEKLFF
TRBV3-1/TRBV3-2	.	TRBJ2-3	CASSPGTSGRGDTQYF
TRBV7-3	.	TRBJ2-3	CASSSTGGSTDTQYF